This T cell receptor beta chain originates from a study of tumor-infiltrating lymphocytes in primary liver carcinoma. Study at large: Stage T1-T3 N0M0 tumors spanned about 4.2 to 11 cm. Every sample contained roughly 3.65 to 7.5 million productive TCRbeta reads, and these numbers were similar from one tissue type to another. Notes on the study in general: Tumor-blood pairs (like tumor-adjacent pairs) overlapped less than tumor region pairs did. Top-250-clone fractions were significantly higher in tumors than in blood (p = 0.039).

A primer matching the constant region was used to make TCR beta cDNA from approximately 520 ng of total RNA. Three rounds of nested multiplex PCR with slightly modified ARM-PCR produced TCR beta libraries. Investigators reported that the first two PCR rounds, at roughly 11 cycles each, used TRBV1-TRBV30 forward primers with a C-beta reverse primer. One entry per CDR3 protein, called by TCRdb with MiXCR from the multiplex PCR reads. The sample lists about 44,000 distinct CDR3 sequences; more than 70% were seen once. This clonotype was seen ten or more times. Its target is unknown. Trimming stripped 8 bases from V and 1 base from J, with 7 bases between. CDR3 length equals 12 residues. Germline CDR1 reads MNHEY; CDR2 reads SVGAGI. Co-extraction of RNA and DNA was performed on roughly 17-32 mg of unsorted bulk tissue.

Sequencing was done on a sample of tumor-adjacent normal liver tissue. The sequence came from a woman in her 30s with primary liver carcinoma and hepatitis B virus infection. The chain joins TRBV6-5 to TRBJ2-3; D ambiguous. This CDR3 reads CASGYRTDTQYF. CDR3 coding DNA: TGTGCCAGCGGATACCGCACAGATACGCAGTATTTT.